This entry describes one T cell receptor (beta chain). Profiled with immunoSEQ multiplex PCR; TCRdb holds only in-frame clones, not every one. The sample records 90,000 or so clones, around 89% being singletons. This record belongs to a study of control samples from healthy donors and cancer patients. Germline V lookup: CDR1 SGHKS, CDR2 YYEKEE (reference sequence). The CDR3 runs to 20 residues. Germline trimming cut 1 base from V and 4 bases from J; bases unmatched to any gene: 17. This sequence originates from a woman between 65 and 79 years old in good health. Sequencing input: blood. The chain links TRBV5-5 to TRBJ1-3, with 10 bases that match TRBD1. DNA for the CDR3: TGTGCCAGCAGCTTGTTTAGGACAGGGGGATACCGCGGTCCGGGAAACACCATATATTTT. Translated: CASSLFRTGGYRGPGNTIYF. The whole variable domain, filled in from reference TRBV5-5 and TRBJ1-3, reads DAGVTQSPTHLIKTRGQQVTLRCSPISGHKSVSWYQQVLGQGPQFIFQYYEKEERGRGNFPDRFSARQFPNYSSELNVNALLLGDSALYLCASSLFRTGGYRGPGNTIYFGEGSWLTVV.